A selection of T cell receptor beta chains follows, all from one sample in a study of control samples from healthy donors and cancer patients. Generated by immunoSEQ multiplex PCR, the TCRdb table keeps only in-frame clones and is missing some. Among tens of thousands of clones listed, less than 90% were seen once. The specimen sequenced was blood. These receptors were taken from a woman in her fifties or sixties in good health. The CDR3 runs from the conserved cysteine through the conserved F or W. Each record gives: V gene, J gene, clone size, D gene, CDR3 DNA, CDR3 protein. A D gene is named only where the DNA matches it firmly. A row's size may be missing; if present it is once, few, many or a size class.

V: TRBV28
J: TRBJ1-2
size: few
D: TRBD1
DNA: TGTGCCAGCACCTTCCCCGGGACAGTTAACTATGGCTACACCTTC
CDR3: CASTFPGTVNYGYTF

V: TRBV5-1
J: TRBJ1-1
size: .
D: .
DNA: TGCGCCAGCAGCTTATCCACGGGTTACACTGAAGCTTTCTTT
CDR3: CASSLSTGYTEAFF

V: TRBV6-5
J: TRBJ1-2
size: .
D: .
DNA: TGTGCCAGCAGTTGGGACGGATATGGCTACACCTTC
CDR3: CASSWDGYGYTF

V: TRBV7-9
J: TRBJ2-1
size: .
D: TRBD2
DNA: TGTGCCAGCAGCACCTCGACTAGCGGGGGTTACAATGAGCAGTTCTTC
CDR3: CASSTSTSGGYNEQFF

V: TRBV19
J: TRBJ2-5
size: .
D: TRBD1
DNA: TGTGCCAGTAGGAACACAGGGGTGGAGACCCAGTACTTC
CDR3: CASRNTGVETQYF

V: TRBV19
J: TRBJ2-1
size: .
D: .
DNA: TGTGCCAGTACGGTAGGTCATGAGCAGTTCTTC
CDR3: CASTVGHEQFF

V: TRBV30
J: TRBJ2-5
size: once
D: TRBD2
DNA: TGTGCCTGCCGCGTACGGGGGGATAAGGAGACCCAGTACTTC
CDR3: CACRVRGDKETQYF

V: TRBV18
J: TRBJ2-5
size: .
D: .
DNA: TGTGCCAGCTCACCCTTAGGAGGGGAGACCCAGTACTTC
CDR3: CASSPLGGETQYF

V: TRBV4-1
J: TRBJ1-4
size: .
D: .
DNA: TGCGCCAGCAGCCGGTGGGCCAATAATGAAAAACTGTTTTTT
CDR3: CASSRWANNEKLFF

V: TRBV19
J: TRBJ2-5
size: .
D: TRBD1
DNA: TGTGCCAGTAGTACAAAGACAGGGAGACAGACCCAGTACTTC
CDR3: CASSTKTGRQTQYF

V: TRBV28
J: TRBJ1-4
size: .
D: .
DNA: TGTGCCAGCAGTTTGGCAGGCCGGGAAAAACTGTTTTTT
CDR3: CASSLAGREKLFF

V: TRBV11-2
J: TRBJ2-1
size: few
D: .
DNA: TGTGCCAGCAGCGTCTCTCGGGAATGGAATGAGCAGTTCTTC
CDR3: CASSVSREWNEQFF

V: TRBV28
J: TRBJ2-3
size: .
D: .
DNA: TGTGCCAGCAGTTTAACCGGGAGTTACTACAAGGGATCAGATACGCAGTATTTT
CDR3: CASSLTGSYYKGSDTQYF

V: TRBV7-3
J: TRBJ2-3
size: .
D: .
DNA: TGTGCCAGCAGTGCTCGAGGGGGGGCGATCACAGATACGCAGTATTTT
CDR3: CASSARGGAITDTQYF

V: TRBV19
J: TRBJ1-1
size: .
D: .
DNA: TGTGCCAGTAGTATAACCGGGAGGAACACTGAAGCTTTCTTT
CDR3: CASSITGRNTEAFF

V: TRBV7-3
J: TRBJ2-4
size: .
D: TRBD1
DNA: TGTGCCAGCAGCTCCGGGACAGGAGACATTCAGTACTTC
CDR3: CASSSGTGDIQYF

V: TRBV30
J: TRBJ2-7
size: .
D: TRBD2
DNA: TGTGCCTGGAGAAGAAATAAACTAGCGGGAGGAAACTACGAGCAGTACTTC
CDR3: CAWRRNKLAGGNYEQYF

V: TRBV2
J: TRBJ2-7
size: .
D: TRBD2
DNA: TGTGCCAGCACACTAGCGGGGACCTACGAGCAGTACTTC
CDR3: CASTLAGTYEQYF

V: TRBV5-1
J: TRBJ2-6
size: .
D: .
DNA: TGCGCCAGCAGCTTGGTTGGGGGTATAGGCTCAAGCTCTGGGGCCAACGTCCTGACTTTC
CDR3: CASSLVGGIGSSSGANVLTF

V: TRBV19
J: TRBJ2-7
size: .
D: .
DNA: TGTGCCAGTAGTATAGTCGGCCAGATTTTCTACGAGCAGTACTTC
CDR3: CASSIVGQIFYEQYF

V: TRBV5-4
J: TRBJ2-7
size: .
D: TRBD2
DNA: TGTGCCAGCAGTCGGGGCCTGGGCGGGAGCGACTACGAGCAGTACTTC
CDR3: CASSRGLGGSDYEQYF

V: TRBV7-3
J: TRBJ2-1
size: .
D: .
DNA: TGTGCCAGCAGCTTTCCGCCTAGGAATGAGCAGTTCTTC
CDR3: CASSFPPRNEQFF

V: TRBV3-1/TRBV3-2
J: TRBJ2-7
size: few
D: .
DNA: TGTGCCAGCAGCCAAGGGCAGGTCTCCTCCTACGAGCAGTACTTC
CDR3: CASSQGQVSSYEQYF